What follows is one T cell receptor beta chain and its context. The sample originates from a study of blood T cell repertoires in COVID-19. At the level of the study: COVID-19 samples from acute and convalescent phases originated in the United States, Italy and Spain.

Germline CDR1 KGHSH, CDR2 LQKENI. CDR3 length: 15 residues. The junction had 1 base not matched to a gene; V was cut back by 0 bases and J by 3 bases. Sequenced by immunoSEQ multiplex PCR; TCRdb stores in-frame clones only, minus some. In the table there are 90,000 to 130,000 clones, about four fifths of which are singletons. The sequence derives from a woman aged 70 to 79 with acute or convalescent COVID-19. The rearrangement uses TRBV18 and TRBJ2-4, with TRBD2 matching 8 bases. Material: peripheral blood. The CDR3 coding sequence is TGTGCCAGCTCACCACCGCGGGAGGTCAAAAACATTCAGTACTTC. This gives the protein CASSPPREVKNIQYF.